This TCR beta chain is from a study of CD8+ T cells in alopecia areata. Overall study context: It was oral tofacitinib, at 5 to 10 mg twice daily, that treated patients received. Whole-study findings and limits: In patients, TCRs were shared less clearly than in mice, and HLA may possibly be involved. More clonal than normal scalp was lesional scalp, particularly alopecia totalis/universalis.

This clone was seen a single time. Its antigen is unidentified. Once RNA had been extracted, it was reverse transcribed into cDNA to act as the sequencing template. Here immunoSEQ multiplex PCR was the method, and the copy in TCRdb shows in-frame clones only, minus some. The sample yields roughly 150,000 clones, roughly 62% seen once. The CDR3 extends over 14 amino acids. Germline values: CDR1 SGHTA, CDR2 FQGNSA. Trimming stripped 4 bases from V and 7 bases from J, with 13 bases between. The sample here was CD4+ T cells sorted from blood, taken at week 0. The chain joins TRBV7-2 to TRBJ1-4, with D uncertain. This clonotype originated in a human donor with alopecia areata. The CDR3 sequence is CASSSFPMIEKLFF. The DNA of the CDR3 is TGTGCCAGCAGCTCGTTTCCCATGATTGAAAAACTGTTTTTT.